This passage covers 25 T cell receptor beta chains from one sample sequenced in a study of T cells in localized non-small cell lung cancer. The method was immunoSEQ multiplex PCR; TCRdb's version includes in-frame clones alone and lacks a portion of them. The sample includes around 41,000 clones, 88% of them seen just once. The sample in question was peripheral blood, obtained before any cancer treatment. The receptors originated from a female donor of 60 years or more with stage I squamous cell lung carcinoma.

The genes are TRBV11-3 and TRBJ2-1; TRBD2 aligns across 11 bases. The CDR3 is made up of 16 amino acids. CDR1 SGHNT and CDR2 YENEEA come from the germline V gene. Trimming took 1 base from V and 3 from J; bases not matched to a gene: 2. The CDR3 sequence is CASSLVLAGVYNEQFF. Here the CDR3 DNA reads TGTGCCAGCAGCTTAGTACTAGCGGGAGTCTACAATGAGCAGTTCTTC.

The chain joins TRBV11-2 to TRBJ1-3; TRBD1 matches at 7 bases. The germline gives CDR1 SGHAT, CDR2 FQNNGV. This CDR3 spans 16 amino acids. Trimming cost V 1 base and J 0 bases; bases outside gene matches: 3. DNA of the CDR3: TGTGCCAGCAGCTTAGCGGGGACAGTCTCTGGAAACACCATATATTTT. It translates to CASSLAGTVSGNTIYF. Supplemented by reference TRBV11-2 and TRBJ1-3, the full variable domain reads EAGVAQSPRYKIIEKRQSVAFWCNPISGHATLYWYQQILGQGPKLLIQFQNNGVVDDSQLPKDRFSAERLKGVDSTLKIQPAKLEDSAVYLCASSLAGTVSGNTIYFGEGSWLTVV.

The rearrangement links TRBV7-9 to TRBJ2-3; D is ambiguous. Germline CDR1 is SEHNR and CDR2 is FQNEAQ (reference sequence). The V gene lost 2 bases and the J gene lost 4 bases, with 7 bases spanning the gap. The CDR3 extends over 13 amino acids. The CDR3 region is CASSLPNADTQYF. In DNA form, the CDR3 reads TGTGCCAGCAGCTTACCTAATGCAGATACGCAGTATTTT.

The V and J genes are TRBV18 and TRBJ2-6; no clear D. The germline V gene encodes CDR1 KGHSH and CDR2 LQKENI. The CDR3 runs to 18 residues. V was trimmed by 2 bases and J by 3 bases, leaving 17 bases between them. This CDR3 reads CASSPSPGRVFGANVLTF. CDR3 bases: TGTGCCAGCTCACCATCCCCCGGAAGGGTATTTGGGGCCAACGTCCTGACTTTC. Together with reference TRBV18 and TRBJ2-6, the CDR3 gives the full variable domain: NAGVMQNPRHLVRRRGQEARLRCSPMKGHSHVYWYRQLPEEGLKFMVYLQKENIIDESGMPKERFSAEFPKEGPSILRIQQVVRGDSAAYFCASSPSPGRVFGANVLTFGAGSRLTVL.

The chain combines TRBV7-9 with TRBJ2-1, with 7 bases aligning to TRBD2. Germline trimming cut 3 bases from V and 7 bases from J; bases unmatched to any gene: 9. This CDR3 contains 15 residues. CDR1 and CDR2 from the germline V gene are SEHNR and FQNEAQ (reference sequence). The CDR3 sequence: CASSFRASGLNEQFF. The CDR3 DNA follows: TGTGCCAGCAGCTTCCGGGCTAGCGGCTTGAATGAGCAGTTCTTC.

V usage is TRBV5-1 and J usage is TRBJ2-3, with 15 bases that match TRBD2. The V and J ends lost 4 bases and 6 bases, in that order; junction bases with no gene match: 6. Germline V gene lookup returns CDR1 SGHRS and CDR2 YFSETQ. CDR3 length: 16 amino acids. CDR3 nucleotide sequence: TGCGCCAGCAGCCCCGGACTAGCGGGAGGGGGGGATACGCAGTATTTT. It translates to CASSPGLAGGGDTQYF. The full variable domain, in which reference TRBV5-1 and TRBJ2-3 provide the parts outside the CDR3, is KAGVTQTPRYLIKTRGQQVTLSCSPISGHRSVSWYQQTPGQGLQFLFEYFSETQRNKGNFPGRFSGRQFSNSRSEMNVSTLELGDSALYLCASSPGLAGGGDTQYFGPGTRLTVL.

The chain is built from TRBV4-3 and TRBJ2-3; possible D gene TRBD1, 6 bases. Germline V gene sequence: CDR1 LGHNA, CDR2 YSLEER. The CDR3 has 16 residues. V was cut by 0 bases and J by 0 bases, with 10 bases left in between. CDR3 protein: CASSQDGRGSTDTQYF. The CDR3 DNA reads as TGCGCCAGCAGCCAAGACGGCAGGGGAAGCACAGATACGCAGTATTTT.

CDR3 protein: CASGLPGAPIKEQYF. DNA of the CDR3: TGTGCTAGTGGTTTGCCTGGGGCCCCCATTAAGGAGCAGTACTTC. J is TRBJ2-7 and V is TRBV12-5, with a weak D call TRBD1 (5 bases). V gave up 2 bases and J gave up 7 bases, with 18 bases separating them. Germline CDR1 LGHNT, CDR2 FRNRAP. The CDR3 loop spans 15 amino acids.

This clone was seen just once. This chain uses TRBV2 with TRBJ2-3; TRBD2 agrees at 7 bases. From germline, CDR1 is SNHLY and CDR2 FYNNEI. The CDR3 loop spans 14 amino acids. V was clipped by 10 bases and J by 3 bases; unmatched bases: 10. For the CDR3, the DNA is TGTGCCATCCCCCCCTGGCGGGAGACAGATACGCAGTATTTT. Its translation: CAIPPWRETDTQYF.

The rearrangement uses TRBV18 and TRBJ2-7; 9 bases align to TRBD2. Germline CDR1 and CDR2: KGHSH and LQKENI. There are 14 residues in the CDR3. V trimming: 2 bases; J trimming: 2 bases; junction bases outside the gene matches: 1. This CDR3 reads CASSPASGTYEQYF. As DNA, the CDR3 is TGTGCCAGCTCACCAGCTAGCGGGACCTACGAGCAGTACTTC.

V is TRBV7-2 and J is TRBJ1-5, with D unresolved. The V and J ends lost 5 bases and 0 bases respectively, with 11 bases between them. Germline CDR1 and CDR2: SGHTA and FQGNSA. The CDR3 spans 15 residues. The CDR3, as DNA: TGTGCCAGCAGCCAGGAGAGGACTAGCAATCAGCCCCAGCATTTT. It codes for CASSQERTSNQPQHF. The entire variable domain, with the rest obtained from reference TRBV7-2 and TRBJ1-5, is as follows: GAGVSQSPSNKVTEKGKDVELRCDPISGHTALYWYRQSLGQGLEFLIYFQGNSAPDKSGLPSDRFSAERTGGSVSTLTIQRTQQEDSAVYLCASSQERTSNQPQHFGDGTRLSIL.

The rearrangement joins TRBV27 to TRBJ1-2, with 7 bases lining up with TRBD1. Per germline, CDR1 MNHEY and CDR2 SMNVEV (reference sequence). CDR3 length equals 14 residues. V lost 3 bases and J lost 4; bases outside the gene matches: 5. The CDR3 coding sequence is TGTGCCAGCAGTTTTTCCGACAGGGTCTATGGCTACACCTTC. Translating it yields CASSFSDRVYGYTF.

The rearrangement links TRBV30 to TRBJ2-3; D call uncertain. Germline CDR1 and CDR2: GTSNPN and SVGIG (reference sequence). The CDR3 has 14 residues. Trimming removed 6 bases at V and 3 bases at J, with 16 bases between. CDR3 DNA sequence: TGTGCCTGTTCTCCTGGCCGGGTAACAGATACGCAGTATTTT. It translates to CACSPGRVTDTQYF.

This clone was detected a few times. The CDR3 nucleotides are TGTGCCAGCAGTGACCCGAACCGAGACGAGCAGTACTTC. Translated, it gives CASSDPNRDEQYF. The chain joins TRBV2 to TRBJ2-7, with D unresolved. The CDR3 sequence is 13 residues long. The V end lost 3 bases, the J end lost 5 bases, and 11 bases lay between the germline ends. The V gene's germline CDR1 is SNHLY and CDR2 FYNNEI.

The chain is built from TRBV5-6 and TRBJ1-5; no clear D gene. Germline CDR1 reads SGHDT; CDR2 reads YYEEEE. The ends were cut back, 1 base at V and 2 bases at J, with 4 bases in the middle. The CDR3 is 13 residues long. The CDR3 sequence is CASSLTGNQPQHF. The DNA of the CDR3 is TGTGCCAGCAGCTTGACCGGCAATCAGCCCCAGCATTTT.

The chain is built from TRBV18 and TRBJ2-5; D uncertain. Germline CDR1 reads KGHSH; CDR2 reads LQKENI. CDR3 length: 14 amino acids. V lost 0 bases and J 1 base, leaving 6 bases between the germline ends. The CDR3 DNA sequence: TGTGCCAGCTCACCACCGCAGCCCCAAGAGACCCAGTACTTC. Residues: CASSPPQPQETQYF.

This chain uses TRBV9 with TRBJ1-2; D might be TRBD1 (5 bases). Deletions cut 0 bases from V and 5 bases from J, with 11 bases between. Germline CDR1 is SGDLS and CDR2 is YYNGEE. The CDR3 sequence is 14 residues long. The CDR3 coding sequence is TGTGCCAGCAGCGTAGCTAGGGGAGGATATGGCTACACCTTC. Translation gives CASSVARGGYGYTF.

This chain's CDR3 is CASRGTANYGYTF. The CDR3 DNA is TGTGCCAGCAGGGGGACAGCGAACTATGGCTACACCTTC. This chain joins TRBV27 and TRBJ1-2, with 7 bases matching TRBD1. Germline V gene sequence: CDR1 MNHEY, CDR2 SMNVEV (reference sequence). The CDR3 extends over 13 amino acids. With 6 bases clipped from V and 2 bases from J, the junction kept 3 bases outside the gene matches.

V is TRBV7-9 and J is TRBJ2-1, with TRBD2 matching over 8 bases. V lost 3 bases and J lost 0; bases outside the gene matches: 10. This CDR3 is 18 amino acids long. Per the germline V gene, CDR1 is SEHNR and CDR2 is FQNEAQ (reference sequence). DNA for the CDR3: TGTGCCAGCAGCTTTCGGGCTAGCGGGCCCTTCTCCTACAATGAGCAGTTCTTC. Amino acids: CASSFRASGPFSYNEQFF.

J is TRBJ2-1 and V is TRBV28, with TRBD2 matching over 13 bases. The junction had 4 bases not matched to a gene; V was cut back by 4 bases and J by 7 bases. The CDR3 is made up of 15 amino acids. Looked up from germline, CDR1 is MDHEN and CDR2 is SYDVKM. CDR3 sequence reads: CASSSLAGGLNEQFF. CDR3 sequence (DNA): TGTGCCAGCAGTTCACTAGCGGGAGGGCTAAATGAGCAGTTCTTC.

The V call is TRBV6-5, the J call TRBJ2-3; 9 bases agree with TRBD1. V shed 6 bases and J 5 bases; nucleotides not matched to a gene: 6. The CDR3 is 14 residues long. Germline lookup yields CDR1 MNHEY and CDR2 SVGAGI. The CDR3 spells CASSLQGAGDTQYF. The CDR3 bases are TGTGCCAGCAGCCTACAGGGGGCAGGAGATACGCAGTATTTT.

The rearrangement joins TRBV11-3 to TRBJ2-1; TRBD2 is a possible D gene (7 bases). The CDR3 is 17 residues long. Germline CDR1 SGHNT, CDR2 YENEEA. V was shortened by 4 bases and J by 7 bases, with 23 bases between the two germline ends. Written as DNA, the CDR3 is TGTGCCAGCAGCTCCCTAAGGGGGGCGGGAGTCGGGAATGAGCAGTTCTTC. This gives the protein CASSSLRGAGVGNEQFF.

The chain couples TRBV5-5 to TRBJ2-1; TRBD2 matches at 12 bases. CDR3 size: 14 residues. Germline CDR1 reads SGHKS; CDR2 reads YYEKEE (reference sequence). V lost 0 bases to trimming and J lost 10 bases; unmatched junction nucleotides: 2. The CDR3 DNA reads TGTGCCAGCAGCTTGGTTCTAGCGGGAGGGGAGCAGTTCTTC. Amino acid sequence: CASSLVLAGGEQFF.

Only one count was recorded for this clone. The V and J genes are TRBV2 and TRBJ2-7; no definite D call. Trimming removed 7 bases at V and 4 bases at J, with 8 bases between. Germline loops: CDR1 SNHLY, CDR2 FYNNEI. This CDR3 is 11 amino acids long. CDR3 in amino acids: CASNEEYEQYF. As DNA, the CDR3 is TGTGCCAGCAACGAAGAGTACGAGCAGTACTTC.

This chain connects TRBV19 to TRBJ2-7; 10 bases line up with TRBD1. V trimming: 9 bases; J trimming: 2 bases; junction bases outside the gene matches: 4. The germline gives CDR1 LNHDA, CDR2 SQIVND (reference sequence). There are 13 residues in the CDR3. CDR3 region: CASKGTGAYEQYF. CDR3 bases: TGTGCCAGCAAGGGGACAGGGGCCTACGAGCAGTACTTC.